A single sample gave rise to the 13 T cell receptor beta chains below, sequenced in a study of tumor-infiltrating lymphocytes in primary liver carcinoma. Starting material for RNA and DNA co-extraction consisted of about 20-30 mg of unsorted bulk tissue. TCR beta cDNA was prepared out of 450 to 500 ng total RNA by means of a constant-region primer. Investigators got TCR beta libraries out of three nested multiplex PCR rounds, done with slightly modified ARM-PCR. Primers for the first two PCR rounds were TRBV1-TRBV30 forward primers and a C-beta reverse primer (approximately 10 cycles per round). MiXCR, applied by TCRdb to the multiplex PCR reads, yields one record per CDR3 protein. The sample has more than 60,000 distinct CDR3 sequences, more than 60% seen once. The sequenced sample was liver tumor tissue from sampling region 4. The subset denotes: tumor region T4, right-lateral pole. These receptors all come from a man aged 35 to 55 with primary liver carcinoma and hepatitis B virus infection.

Of note for this clonotype: This sequence may be a read error, since a much larger clone differs from it by one base. Because the CDR3 is missing its conserved closing phenylalanine or tryptophan, this is likely a read error. The J gene is TRBJ2-1, the V gene TRBV24-1; 8 bases are shared with TRBD1. The germline gives CDR1 KGHDR, CDR2 SFDVKD. J was trimmed by 0 bases and V by 3 bases; bases with no gene match: 9. The CDR3 is made up of 18 amino acids. The CDR3 reads CATSDKRDRFSSYNEQFL. CDR3 nucleotide sequence: TGTGCCACCAGTGATAAACGGGACAGGTTTAGCTCCTACAATGAGCAGTTCCTC.

The count of this clonotype is one. The junction departs from the called germline gene at one end, perhaps through a read error. The rearrangement joins TRBV11-2 to TRBJ2-5; possible D gene TRBD2, 6 bases. Germline V gene lookup returns CDR1 SGHAT and CDR2 FQNNGV. The CDR3 sequence is 13 residues long. The CDR3 coding sequence is TGTGCCAGCAGTGATACGGTAGGAGGGACCCAGCACTTC. It is translated as CASSDTVGGTQHF.

Details on this clonotype: Mismatch with germline at one junction end may stem from a read error. In DNA form, the CDR3 reads TGTGCCAGCGACGCGGGACTAGCGGTCTCCCCGGCCGGTGAGCTGTTTTTT. It translates to CASDAGLAVSPAGELFF. The chain is built from TRBV11-2 and TRBJ2-2, with 11 bases aligning to TRBD2. Germline V gene sequence: CDR1 SGHAT, CDR2 FQNNGV. The CDR3 is made up of 17 amino acids.

Sample share makes this clonotype hyperexpanded. The chain links TRBV11-2 to TRBJ1-2; D is unresolved. Germline values: CDR1 SGHAT, CDR2 FQNNGV. Between the trimmed V and J ends, which lost 0 bases and 2 bases, there was a span of 4 bases. CDR3 length: 13 residues. The CDR3 nucleotides are TGTGCCAGCAGCTTAGAGGGGAACTATGGCTACACCTTC. Translated: CASSLEGNYGYTF.

Regarding this clonotype: Its ends do not fully match the called genes, so a read error is possible. This rearrangement joins TRBV4-2 to TRBJ2-7; the match to TRBD2 covers 10 bases. Germline CDR1 reads LGHNA; CDR2 reads YNFKEQ. CDR3 length: 15 amino acids. DNA for the CDR3: TGTGCCATCAGCCAAACAGCGGGAGGGATCTACGAGCAGTACTTC. It specifies CAISQTAGGIYEQYF.

Of note for this clonotype: Just one base apart from a much larger clone, this may be a read error. The chain carries TRBV7-9 and TRBJ2-2; a weak D match, TRBD2 (6 bases). The length of the CDR3 is 16 residues. Per the germline V gene, CDR1 is SEHNR and CDR2 is FQNEAQ (reference sequence). Here the CDR3 reads CASNFDPGPRAGGLFF. CDR3 coding DNA: TGTGCCAGCAACTTCGATCCGGGACCGCGGGCCGGGGGGCTGTTTTTT.

This clonotype has only a few counts. Given a much more abundant clone one base away, this may be a read error. This chain joins TRBV6-1 and TRBJ1-5; a weak D match, TRBD1 (6 bases). V lost 8 bases to trimming and J lost 5 bases, with 13 bases between them. Germline CDR1 reads MNHNS; CDR2 reads SASEGT. CDR3 length: 13 amino acids. The CDR3 region is CASLRGRYQPQHF. The CDR3 region has the DNA TGTGCCAGCCTACGGGGGCGGTATCAGCCCCAGCATTTT.

This clonotype was seen a handful of times. A read error may explain this, as a much larger clone is one base away. V usage is TRBV29-1 and J usage is TRBJ1-3; D not resolved. The CDR3 loop spans 14 amino acids. Looked up from germline, CDR1 is SQVTM and CDR2 is ANQGSEA. Here the CDR3 DNA reads TGCAGCGTTTCCGACACTAACTCTGGAAGCACCATATATTTT. Protein product: CSVSDTNSGSTIYF.

About this clonotype: Possible read error: a much larger clone is one base away. The rearrangement uses TRBV5-8 and TRBJ2-3; 7 bases line up with TRBD1. The CDR3 length is 14 residues. Germline CDR1 is SGHTS and CDR2 is YDEGEE. The CDR3: CASSPRTGTDTRYF. CDR3 bases: TGTGCCAGCAGCCCTCGGACAGGCACAGATACGCGGTATTTT. The full variable domain, with the rest looked up from reference TRBV5-8 and TRBJ2-3, is EAGVTQSPTHLIKTRGQQATLRCSPISGHTSVYWYQQALGLGLQFLLWYDEGEERNRGNFPPRFSGRQFPNYSSELNVNALELEDSALYLCASSPRTGTDTRYFGPGTRLTVL.

CDR3 coding DNA: TGCAGCGCCCTAATGACAGGGAACTATGGTCACACCTTC. This sequence encodes CSALMTGNYGHTF. The chain carries TRBV29-1 and TRBJ1-2; 7 bases agree with TRBD1. Trimming took 7 bases from V and 12 from J; bases not matched to a gene: 17. The length of the CDR3 is 13 residues. Germline V gene data show CDR1 as SQVTM and CDR2 as ANQGSEA.

This clonotype was found many times. The rearrangement uses TRBV7-9 and TRBJ2-7; 8 nucleotides match TRBD1. Per the germline V gene, CDR1 is SEHNR and CDR2 is FQNEAQ (reference sequence). This CDR3 has 16 amino acids. J was trimmed by 3 bases and V by 5 bases; bases with no gene match: 12. CDR3 nucleotide sequence: TGTGCCAGCAGCCGTTCCGGACAGGGAGTAATCTACGAGCAGTACTTC. This codes for CASSRSGQGVIYEQYF.

On this clonotype itself: A read error may be the cause here, since a much bigger clone is one base away. Without the conserved terminal phenylalanine or tryptophan, this CDR3 likely stems from a read error. The J gene is TRBJ1-2, the V gene TRBV7-9, with D unclear. This CDR3 has 14 residues. V lost 5 bases to trimming and J lost 4 bases, with 14 bases between them. Germline-derived CDR1 and CDR2 are SEHNR and FQNEAQ (reference sequence). For the CDR3, the DNA is TGTGCCAGCAGCCGTGCCGGGCCAATCTATGGCTACACCCTC. Translation gives CASSRAGPIYGYTL.

As for this clonotype: One end of the junction does not line up with germline, which may come from a read error. V and J are TRBV7-8 and TRBJ1-4; maybe TRBD1 (5 bases). Germline loops: CDR1 SGHVS, CDR2 FQNEAQ. The CDR3 totals 15 residues. The CDR3 loop reads CASSATGSTNERLSF. The CDR3 region has the DNA TGTGCCAGCAGCGCCACAGGATCAACTAATGAAAGACTGTCTTTT.